The 20 T cell receptor beta chains below were found in one sample sequenced in a study of cytomegalovirus exposure and HLA in healthy donors. The table came from immunoSEQ multiplex PCR; TCRdb's copy has only in-frame clones and leaves some out. The table records just under 65,000 clones, around 93% of them present only once. The source material was PBMCs. The receptors were sampled from a woman younger than 35 in good health and CMV-seropositive.

The chain links TRBV19 to TRBJ1-6, with D uncertain. The length of the CDR3 is 15 residues. V lost 1 base and J lost 6, with 10 bases in between. CDR1 is LNHDA, CDR2 SQIVND, per germline (reference sequence). CDR3 loop: CASSIGEQLNSPLHF. In DNA form, the CDR3 reads TGTGCCAGTAGTATAGGTGAACAGCTTAATTCACCCCTCCACTTT.

The J gene is TRBJ2-1, the V gene TRBV4-2; D unclear. The germline gives CDR1 LGHNA, CDR2 YNFKEQ. The CDR3 spans 15 residues. With 0 bases removed from V and 7 bases from J, the gap between germline ends came to 13 bases. Written as DNA, the CDR3 is TGTGCCAGCAGCCAAGAAATTTTAAGTCGGAATGAGCAGTTCTTC. The encoded protein is CASSQEILSRNEQFF.

This sequence joins TRBV5-6 and TRBJ1-1, with D hard to call. CDR1 and CDR2 (germline): SGHDT, YYEEEE. V dropped 3 bases and J dropped 7 bases, with 10 bases sitting between them. The CDR3 sequence is 12 residues long. The DNA of the CDR3 is TGTGCCAGCAGCTCCGGGGTTGGTGAAGCTTTCTTT. Its protein is CASSSGVGEAFF.

The V call is TRBV4-3, the J call TRBJ1-1; maybe TRBD1 (5 bases). In germline, CDR1 is LGHNA, CDR2 YSLEER. This CDR3 contains 14 residues. Trimming shortened V by 4 bases and J by 4 bases, and 13 bases separated the two germline ends. The CDR3 protein is CASSREGRGTEAFF. Here the CDR3 DNA reads TGCGCCAGCAGCCGAGAGGGAAGGGGCACTGAAGCTTTCTTT.

This chain uses TRBV7-6 with TRBJ2-2; 7 positions agree with TRBD1. After removal of 11 bases from V and 2 bases from J, the junction contained 11 bases not matched to a gene. The germline V gene has CDR1 SGHVS and CDR2 FNYEAQ. The CDR3 sequence is 15 residues long. The CDR3 here is CAAQQGQDNTGELFF. Here the CDR3 DNA reads TGTGCCGCCCAACAAGGACAGGACAACACCGGGGAGCTGTTTTTT.

This clone was observed a single time. The chain carries TRBV29-1 and TRBJ1-2, with D unclear. The CDR3 has 12 amino acids. The germline V and J ends were trimmed by 4 bases and 3 bases, with 9 bases remaining between them. From germline, CDR1 is SQVTM and CDR2 ANQGSEA. CDR3: CSVVGQDYGYTF. CDR3 coding DNA: TGCAGCGTTGTTGGGCAGGACTATGGCTACACCTTC.

The chain combines TRBV6-1 with TRBJ1-2; D not resolved. The germline V gene encodes CDR1 MNHNS and CDR2 SASEGT. This CDR3 has 12 residues. The CDR3 loop reads CGSAEGPYGYTF. As DNA, the CDR3 is TGTGGGTCGGCCGAGGGCCCCTATGGCTACACCTTC.

J is TRBJ1-5 and V is TRBV2; D remains ambiguous. Per germline, CDR1 SNHLY and CDR2 FYNNEI. The V end was cut by 5 bases, the J end by 7 bases, with 9 bases between. This CDR3 spans 12 amino acids. CDR3 amino acids: CASSRDKQPQHF. CDR3 in DNA: TGTGCCAGCAGTCGCGATAAGCAGCCCCAGCATTTT. Using reference TRBV2 and TRBJ1-5 for the parts outside the CDR3, the full variable domain is EPEVTQTPSHQVTQMGQEVILRCVPISNHLYFYWYRQILGQKVEFLVSFYNNEISEKSEIFDDQFSVERPDGSNFTLKIRSTKLEDSAMYFCASSRDKQPQHFGDGTRLSIL.

This chain links TRBV5-4 with TRBJ1-4, with a possible D match to TRBD1 (5 bases). CDR3 length: 16 residues. CDR1 SGHNT and CDR2 YYREEE come from the germline V gene (reference sequence). The germline V and J ends were trimmed by 2 bases and 5 bases, with 16 bases remaining between them. The CDR3 loop is CASSFTGRAGNEKLFF. CDR3 in DNA: TGTGCCAGCAGCTTCACGGGTCGGGCAGGGAATGAAAAACTGTTTTTT.

J is TRBJ1-5 and V is TRBV28; perhaps TRBD1 as D (5 bases). Germline V gives CDR1 MDHEN, CDR2 SYDVKM. V dropped 2 bases and J dropped 4 bases, with 9 bases sitting between them. This CDR3 region has 14 residues. CDR3 sequence: CASSLVGGNQPQHF. CDR3 DNA: TGTGCCAGCAGTTTAGTGGGGGGGAATCAGCCCCAGCATTTT. The full variable domain, its missing parts supplied by reference TRBV28 and TRBJ1-5, is DVKVTQSSRYLVKRTGEKVFLECVQDMDHENMFWYRQDPGLGLRLIYFSYDVKMKEKGDIPEGYSVSREKKERFSLILESASTNQTSMYLCASSLVGGNQPQHFGDGTRLSIL.

This chain joins TRBV28 and TRBJ1-5; D gene unclear. The CDR3 has 13 amino acids. CDR1 is MDHEN and CDR2 is SYDVKM in the germline V gene. V was clipped by 3 bases and J by 5 bases, with 8 bases between them. The CDR3 sequence is CASSLVAHQPQHF. The CDR3 DNA reads TGTGCCAGCAGTTTGGTGGCTCATCAGCCCCAGCATTTT.

The gene calls are TRBV6-6 and TRBJ2-6; D is uncertain. The CDR3 has 16 amino acids. Germline CDR1 and CDR2: MNHNY and SVGAGI (reference sequence). V lost 0 bases and J lost 0, with 6 bases in between. CDR3 sequence: CASSYSAVSGANVLTF. In DNA form, the CDR3 reads TGTGCCAGCAGTTACTCGGCGGTCTCTGGGGCCAACGTCCTGACTTTC.

J is TRBJ1-2 and V is TRBV5-1; D is undetermined. Germline V lookup: CDR1 SGHRS, CDR2 YFSETQ. Trimming left V 8 bases short and J 5 bases short, with 19 bases between. The CDR3 runs 14 residues. The CDR3 region has the DNA TGCGCCAGTGGGTTAGGGATGGAGGCGTATGGCTACACCTTC. Protein: CASGLGMEAYGYTF.

The rearrangement links TRBV6-6 to TRBJ2-7; D may be TRBD2 (5 bases). V lost 7 bases to trimming and J lost 2 bases, with 6 bases between them. Germline V gene sequence: CDR1 MNHNY, CDR2 SVGAGI (reference sequence). The CDR3 covers 11 residues. CDR3 sequence reads: CASTGTYEQYF. The CDR3 DNA reads as TGTGCCAGCACCGGGACCTACGAGCAGTACTTC.

The V gene is TRBV4-2, the J gene TRBJ1-6, with 8 bases identical to TRBD1. This CDR3 contains 15 residues. Germline V lookup: CDR1 LGHNA, CDR2 YNFKEQ. J was trimmed by 9 bases and V by 7 bases; bases with no gene match: 11. This chain's CDR3 is CASTPADREGSPLHF. CDR3 in DNA: TGTGCCAGCACCCCAGCGGACAGGGAAGGTTCACCCCTCCACTTT.

V and J are TRBV5-1 and TRBJ1-4, with 7 bases identical to TRBD1. From germline, CDR1 is SGHRS and CDR2 YFSETQ. The CDR3 length is 13 residues. J lost 5 bases, V lost 4 bases, and 2 bases had no gene match. The DNA for the CDR3 is TGCGCCAGCAGCGCACAGGGGAATGAAAAACTGTTTTTT. Translation gives CASSAQGNEKLFF.

The V and J genes are TRBV5-6 and TRBJ1-2; D gene uncertain. The CDR3 spans 13 residues. V lost 1 base and J 6 bases, leaving 10 bases between the germline ends. Per germline, CDR1 SGHDT and CDR2 YYEEEE. This chain's CDR3 is CASSLYKEHGYTF. CDR3 sequence (DNA): TGTGCCAGCAGCTTGTACAAGGAGCATGGCTACACCTTC.

This chain connects TRBV28 to TRBJ2-3, with TRBD2 matching 11 bases. J lost 2 bases, V lost 0 bases, and 1 base had no gene match. The CDR3 contains 16 residues. CDR1 and CDR2 (germline): MDHEN, SYDVKM. The CDR3 coding sequence is TGTGCCAGCAGTTTATGGACTAGCGGGACCACAGATACGCAGTATTTT. Amino acids: CASSLWTSGTTDTQYF.

The gene calls are TRBV2 and TRBJ2-1, with 7 bases matching TRBD2. Trimming at V came to 11 bases and at J to 0 bases, leaving 4 bases not matched to a gene. The CDR3 totals 13 residues. CDR1 and CDR2 from the germline V gene are SNHLY and FYNNEI. As DNA, the CDR3 is TGTGCCGGGGGGGGAAGCTCCTACAATGAGCAGTTCTTC. Protein product: CAGGGSSYNEQFF.

This clone was seen only a few times. This chain joins TRBV7-8 and TRBJ2-5; 8 bases align to TRBD2. Germline V lookup: CDR1 SGHVS, CDR2 FQNEAQ. Trimming removed 1 base from V and 0 bases from J; junction bases left unmatched: 4. This CDR3 spans 16 amino acids. This chain's CDR3 is CASSLGGGRNQETQYF. CDR3 sequence (DNA): TGTGCCAGCAGCTTAGGTGGCGGGAGGAACCAAGAGACCCAGTACTTC.